This TCR beta chain was documented in a study of blood T cell repertoires in COVID-19. Turning to the study itself: The origin of the acute and convalescent COVID-19 samples was the United States, Italy and Spain.

The V and J ends lost 0 bases and 7 bases respectively, with 13 bases between them. The CDR3 runs to 15 residues. Germline V gene sequence: CDR1 SGDLS, CDR2 YYNGEE. Assay: immunoSEQ multiplex PCR; the TCRdb copy retains only in-frame clones and omits some. The top ten clones hold roughly 6% of a sample with around 150,000 clones, more than 70% of them seen once. This clone was counted only a few times. Participants were aged about 18 to 100 years from around 26 US areas. Self-reported history from a screening survey and questionnaire set each donor's cohort. The chain uses TRBV9 and TRBJ1-4; possibly TRBD1 for D (5 bases). What was sequenced was PBMCs or T cells enriched from blood (not recorded which). The TCR comes from a man aged 35-49 years who had recovered from COVID-19. CDR3 residues: CASSVGAGLGEKLFF. CDR3 in DNA: TGTGCCAGCAGCGTAGGAGCAGGGCTTGGTGAAAAACTGTTTTTT.